This T cell receptor beta chain was obtained from a study of T cell responses to AZD1222 COVID-19 vaccine. About this clone: What it recognizes is unknown.

Study observations and caveats: Close to half of all spike-specific TCRs reportedly target regions of the variants that are unmutated. Spike as a whole was targeted by vaccine-associated CD4 TCRs, dominant at 160-218 and 743-854.

From germline, CDR1 is MDHEN and CDR2 SYDVKM. Trimming stripped 3 bases from V and 1 base from J, with 18 bases between. CDR3 length equals 17 residues. TCRdb's table, derived via immunoSEQ multiplex PCR, lists solely in-frame clones and lacks some. The sample comprises over 95,000 clones, approximately 90% of which are singletons, and 4% to 5.5% rests with the top ten. The TCR comes from an adult in good health. The chain recombines TRBV28 with TRBJ1-1, with D possibly being TRBD1 (5 bases). The input for sequencing was peripheral blood, taken on day 0 of AZD1222 vaccination. The CDR3 sequence is CASSFGGRRVKNTEAFF. The CDR3 DNA is TGTGCCAGCAGTTTCGGGGGTAGACGGGTGAAGAACACTGAAGCTTTCTTT.